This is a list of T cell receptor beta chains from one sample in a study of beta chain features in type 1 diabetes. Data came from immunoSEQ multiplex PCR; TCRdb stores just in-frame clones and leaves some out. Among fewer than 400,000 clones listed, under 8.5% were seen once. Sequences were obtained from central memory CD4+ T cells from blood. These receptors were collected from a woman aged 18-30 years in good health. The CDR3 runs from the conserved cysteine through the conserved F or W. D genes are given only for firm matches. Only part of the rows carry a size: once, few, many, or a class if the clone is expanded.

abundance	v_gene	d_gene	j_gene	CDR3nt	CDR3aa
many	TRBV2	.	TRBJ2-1	TGTGCCAGCCAGACAGGCGGGGGAATGAATGAGCAGTTCTTC	CASQTGGGMNEQFF
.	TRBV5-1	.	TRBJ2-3	TGCGCCAGCAGCCCTATTGGAACCGGGACCGGGGTTGGGGATACGCAGTATTTT	CASSPIGTGTGVGDTQYF
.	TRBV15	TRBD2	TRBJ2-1	TGTGCCACCAGCAGAGCATCCCGAAGTAGCGGGGACAATGAGCAGTTCTTC	CATSRASRSSGDNEQFF
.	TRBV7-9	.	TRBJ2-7	TGTGCCAGCAGCCCGGACAACTCCTACGAGCAGTACTTC	CASSPDNSYEQYF
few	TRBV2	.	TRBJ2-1	TGTGCCAGCAGTGAAGCGGGCAGAAGGAATGAGCAGTTCTTC	CASSEAGRRNEQFF
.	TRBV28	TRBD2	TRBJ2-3	TGTGCCAGCAGTAGGATAGCGGGTAGCACAGATACGCAGTATTTT	CASSRIAGSTDTQYF
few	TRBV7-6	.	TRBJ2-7	TGTGCCAGCAGCTTAGGAGGGGTCATAGGCGAGCAGTACTTC	CASSLGGVIGEQYF
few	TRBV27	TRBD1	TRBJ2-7	TGTGCCAGCAGTTCACCGGGACAGGGATGGGGCGAGCAGTACTTC	CASSSPGQGWGEQYF
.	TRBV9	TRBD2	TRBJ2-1	TGTGCCAGCAGCGTAGGTCCCAGCGGGAGCAATGAGCAGTTCTTC	CASSVGPSGSNEQFF
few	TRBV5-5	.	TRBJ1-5	TGTGCCAGCAGCTTGTTTCAGGGTCAGCCCCAGCATTTT	CASSLFQGQPQHF
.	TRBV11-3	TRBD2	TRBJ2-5	TGTGCCAGCAGCTTAGGCCCTAGCGGGACCCATACCCAGTACTTC	CASSLGPSGTHTQYF
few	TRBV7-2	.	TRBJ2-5	TGTGCCAGCAGCCCCACTCGGGAGACCCAGTACTTC	CASSPTRETQYF
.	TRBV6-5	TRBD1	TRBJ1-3	TGTGCCAGCAGTTACTCGGTTACAGGGGCTGGAAACACCATATATTTT	CASSYSVTGAGNTIYF
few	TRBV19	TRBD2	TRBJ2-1	TGTGCCAGTAGTCCTTCGACTAGCGGGCTAGGACCTTACAATGAGCAGTTCTTC	CASSPSTSGLGPYNEQFF